The TCR beta chain described here comes from a study of a mutant IDH1 vaccine in newly diagnosed glioma. About the research overall: Either 4-6 weeks after radiotherapy alone or alongside temozolomide, vaccination was begun. Week 35 brought visit V12, which was followed by visit V13 at week 47. Among treated patients, around 62% were male and around 40% female, and mean age was approximately 43 years. Study-wide results and caveats: Alterations occurring in top peripheral T cell clonotypes seemed unrelated to pseudoprogression.

This sample's time point: week 47, end of study. Doses consisted of 300 ug of mutant IDH1 20-mer peptide each, paired with topical imiquimod. V lost 4 bases, J lost 2 bases, and 9 bases lay in between. Germline V CDR1 and CDR2: LNHDA, SQIVND (reference sequence). The CDR3 runs to 13 residues. Comment on this clone: Antigen: not known.

Measured with immunoSEQ multiplex PCR; TCRdb has only the in-frame clones, and not every one. The sample lists around 61,000 clones; over 70% were seen once. The rearrangement links TRBV19 to TRBJ2-7; weak D call: TRBD1 (6 bases). The specimen comprised PBMCs, sampled from a glioma patient whose treatment included an IDH1 peptide vaccine. This receptor was identified in a man in his fifties with glioma. The CDR3 DNA reads as TGTGCCAGTAGTAATCAGGGGCCCTACGAGCAGTACTTC. This translates into CASSNQGPYEQYF.